Below are 9 T cell receptor beta chains sequenced from a single sample in a study of blood T cell repertoires in COVID-19. Sequencing used immunoSEQ multiplex PCR; TCRdb keeps in-frame clones, though not all of them. The repertoire holds more than 150,000 clones, with 88% as singletons. The sample consisted of peripheral blood. All receptors derive from a man between 65 and 85 years old with active or convalescent COVID-19.

The chain couples TRBV28 to TRBJ2-1, with 11 positions matching TRBD2. The V gene end was trimmed by 2 bases and the J gene end by 5 bases; junction bases not matched to a gene: 11. This CDR3 comprises 18 residues. The germline V gene has CDR1 MDHEN and CDR2 SYDVKM. CDR3 sequence (DNA): TGTGCCAGCAGTTTAGTACTAGCGGGAGTCACTTTTAACAATGAGCAGTTCTTC. Translation: CASSLVLAGVTFNNEQFF.

The chain is built from TRBV28 and TRBJ1-5; D is uncertain. Per germline, CDR1 MDHEN and CDR2 SYDVKM. The CDR3 is 16 amino acids. Between the trimmed V and J ends, which lost 2 bases and 5 bases, there was a span of 16 bases. CDR3 in DNA: TGTGCCAGCAGTTTAATGGTGAGCCCCACTCATCAGCCCCAGCATTTT. Its protein product is CASSLMVSPTHQPQHF.

V is TRBV24-1 and J is TRBJ2-5; weak D call: TRBD2 (6 bases). There are 15 residues in the CDR3. CDR1 is KGHDR and CDR2 is SFDVKD in the germline V gene. With 4 bases removed from V and 7 bases from J, the gap between germline ends came to 18 bases. The CDR3 DNA reads TGTGCCACCAGTGAGGGGGGAGATTCCGTTGGGACCCAGTACTTC. It specifies CATSEGGDSVGTQYF.

The chain has TRBV19 and TRBJ2-7; tentative D call: TRBD2 (5 bases). V was shortened by 3 bases and J by 2 bases, with 11 bases between the two germline ends. Germline CDR1 LNHDA, CDR2 SQIVND (reference sequence). CDR3 size: 14 residues. The CDR3 coding sequence is TGTGCCAGTAGTATCGGTAGCGCGACCTACGAGCAGTACTTC. Translating gives CASSIGSATYEQYF.

This chain links TRBV9 with TRBJ2-1, with a tentative D call TRBD2 (7 bases). The CDR3 is 15 residues long. V lost 4 bases to trimming and J lost 2 bases, with 13 bases between them. Per germline, CDR1 SGDLS and CDR2 YYNGEE. The DNA for the CDR3 is TGTGCCAGCAGCCGCCAGGGGAGGGCCTACAATGAGCAGTTCTTC. Its protein is CASSRQGRAYNEQFF.

This clone was observed a few times. This chain uses TRBV21-1 with TRBJ2-2; the D call in the table, TRBD2, was not verified against the DNA. TRBV21-1 is termed a pseudogene. CDR3 length equals 18 residues. The CDR3 protein is CASTRFGTTQPGTGELFF. The CDR3 DNA sequence: TGTGCCAGCACGCGTTTCGGGACTACCCAGCCGGGGACCGGGGAGCTGTTTTTT.

The chain recombines TRBV28 with TRBJ2-7; TRBD2 aligns across 8 bases. J gave up 6 bases and V 5 bases, and 6 bases lay outside the gene matches. There are 13 residues in the CDR3. The germline V gene encodes CDR1 MDHEN and CDR2 SYDVKM. CDR3: CASSLTSAGEQYF. CDR3 sequence (DNA): TGTGCCAGCAGTCTGACTAGCGCTGGCGAGCAGTACTTC.

The genes are TRBV5-1 and TRBJ1-6; D ambiguous. V lost 7 bases to trimming and J lost 7 bases, with 15 bases between them. In germline, CDR1 is SGHRS, CDR2 YFSETQ. The length of the CDR3 is 14 residues. The CDR3 loop is CASSARDSNSPLHF. CDR3 nucleotide sequence: TGCGCCAGCTCCGCCCGGGATTCAAATTCACCCCTCCACTTT.

In DNA form, the CDR3 reads TGTGCCAGCAGCCCGCTCGATGAGGAATGGAGCAAAGAGACCCAGTACTTC. Its protein product is CASSPLDEEWSKETQYF. The chain couples TRBV28 to TRBJ2-5; no clear D. Germline values: CDR1 MDHEN, CDR2 SYDVKM. Trimming left V 6 bases short and J 3 bases short, with 23 bases between. The CDR3 loop spans 17 amino acids.